This TCR beta chain was profiled in a study of long-term antiretroviral therapy in people with HIV. At survey level, the immunoSEQ assay was run in its v3.0 version. Using immunoSEQ multiplex PCR, the repertoire was profiled, and TCRdb retains in-frame clones only, with some absent. This repertoire shows fewer than 45,000 clones, just under 95% found once; its top ten account for 3.6%. Trimming took 0 bases from V and 10 from J, leaving 13 bases between them. Germline loops: CDR1 SGHNT, CDR2 YENEEA. This CDR3 has 14 amino acids. This clone was counted a single time. This receptor was identified in a woman aged 45 to 65 with HIV. The material was unsorted PBMCs, obtained 4.1 years after starting antiretroviral therapy. This rearrangement joins TRBV11-3 to TRBJ2-1; no clear D. The CDR3 region is CASSLDRPDGEQFF. The CDR3 DNA reads TGTGCCAGCAGCTTAGATCGCCCCGACGGAGAGCAGTTCTTC.